This T cell receptor beta chain was found in a study of shared clonotypes between healthy human individuals. Profiled with immunoSEQ multiplex PCR; TCRdb holds only in-frame clones, not every one. In the table there are roughly 2.1 million clones, roughly 91% of which are singletons. The CDR3 has 14 amino acids. V lost 4 bases to trimming and J lost 1 base, with 10 bases between them. Looked up from germline, CDR1 is PRHDT and CDR2 is FYEKMQ (reference sequence). It was CD45RO-negative cells, positively selected for CCR7, that made up naive CD8 cells, with terminally differentiated effector memory CD45RA+ cells excluded.

Specimen: naive CD8+ T cells from PBMCs. The rearrangement links TRBV13 to TRBJ1-2; no clear D gene. The receptor's source is a man between 18 and 29 years old in good health. Some clones in this sample may be carry-over from other donors' samples. CDR3 amino acids: CASSSTLLNYGYTF. CDR3 DNA: TGTGCCAGCAGCTCTACGCTCCTTAACTATGGCTACACCTTC. Full variable domain (missing parts from reference TRBV13 and TRBJ1-2): AAGVIQSPRHLIKEKRETATLKCYPIPRHDTVYWYQQGPGQDPQFLISFYEKMQSDKGSIPDRFSAQQFSDYHSELNMSSLELGDSALYFCASSSTLLNYGYTFGSGTRLTVV.